A selection of T cell receptor beta chains follows, all from one sample in a study of human T cells and chemical hapten exposure. MiXCR, run by TCRdb on the RACE reads, gives a single entry per CDR3 protein. This table has more than 150,000 distinct CDR3 sequences, 24% appearing once. Sequencing used whole blood, obtained in connection with sensitization to the hapten diphenylcyclopropenone (DPC). The source of these receptors is a woman in her forties with alopecia areata. Some clones in this sample may be carry-over from other donors' samples. Each CDR3 is given with its conserved first and last residue. The D gene is left open where the match is weak. Some rows mark clone size as missing; the rest say once, few, many or name a class of expanded clone.

TRBJ2-7	NA	TRBV20-1	TRBD2	TGCAGTGCCGGCGGGAGAAGCGAGCAGTACTTC	CSAGGRSEQYF
TRBJ1-4	NA	TRBV4-1	NA	TGCGCCAGCAGCCAAGATCGAACAGGGTTTAATGAAAAACTGTTTTTT	CASSQDRTGFNEKLFF
TRBJ1-1	NA	TRBV29-1	TRBD1	TGCAGCGTTGAGCAGGGTACAGGGGGCGTAACTGAAGCTTTCTTT	CSVEQGTGGVTEAFF
TRBJ2-1	many	TRBV27	NA	TGTGCCAGCAGTTTCCGCGGGTCCTACAATGAGCAGTTCTTC	CASSFRGSYNEQFF
TRBJ2-7	few	TRBV27	NA	TGTGCCAGCAGTTTATCACTCTTAACCTACGAGCAGTACTTC	CASSLSLLTYEQYF
TRBJ1-4	NA	TRBV27	NA	TGTGCCAGCAGTTTAGCGGGGGCGGGAGGTGAAAAACTGTTTTTT	CASSLAGAGGEKLFF
TRBJ1-2	few	TRBV6-1	TRBD1	TGTGCCAGCAGCCGGAGGACAGGGGCTGGCTACACCTTC	CASSRRTGAGYTF
TRBJ1-5	NA	TRBV4-1	NA	TGCGCCAGCAGCGGAGAAAGGTACCAGCCCCAGCATTTT	CASSGERYQPQHF
TRBJ2-7	few	TRBV28	TRBD2	TGTGCCAGCCCCCCCACGGGACTAGCGGTCGTCTACGAGCAGTACTTC	CASPPTGLAVVYEQYF
TRBJ1-1	NA	TRBV7-2	NA	TGTGCCCTCAGGAAGGGGCAGAACACTGAAGCTTTCTTT	CALRKGQNTEAFF
TRBJ1-1	few	TRBV6-2/TRBV6-3	NA	TGTGCCAGCTTCACCTGGCAGGGAAGCACTGAAGCTTTCTTT	CASFTWQGSTEAFF
TRBJ1-1	NA	TRBV7-2	TRBD1	TGTGCCAGCAGCCGGCCGGGACAGGGAAACACTGAAGCTTTCTTT	CASSRPGQGNTEAFF
TRBJ2-3	few	TRBV10-3	TRBD1	TGTGCCATCAGTGAACCAGGGGGCTCGTCGGGGACGCAGTATTTT	CAISEPGGSSGTQYF
TRBJ1-1	once	TRBV2	NA	TGTGCCAGCAGTGTGGACCCGGACACTGAAGCTTTCTTT	CASSVDPDTEAFF
TRBJ2-4	NA	TRBV9	NA	TGTGCCAGCAGCGGCCGGGACAACAAAAACATTCAGTACTTC	CASSGRDNKNIQYF
TRBJ2-1	many	TRBV4-3	NA	TGCGCCAGCAGCCAAGATGCACACAATGAGCAGTTCTTC	CASSQDAHNEQFF
TRBJ1-1	many	TRBV29-1	NA	TGCAGCGTTGAAGCGGGGACTGAAGCTTTCTTT	CSVEAGTEAFF
TRBJ2-7	once	TRBV7-6	NA	TGTGCCAGCAGCCAGGGACCGGATTACGAGCAGTACTTC	CASSQGPDYEQYF
TRBJ2-1	NA	TRBV30	NA	TGTGCCTGGAGTAAGGGGTTGGGGGAGCAGTTCTTC	CAWSKGLGEQFF
TRBJ1-1	few	TRBV5-1	NA	TGCGCCAGCAGCCACAGCTCGAACACTGAAGCTTTCTTT	CASSHSSNTEAFF
TRBJ2-1	NA	TRBV29-1	TRBD1	TGCAGCGTGGGAGAGACAGGGGGCTACAATGAGCAGTTCTTC	CSVGETGGYNEQFF
TRBJ1-1	NA	TRBV24-1	NA	TGTGCCACCAGTGACCCGGGGCAGGGGTTGGCTTTCTTT	CATSDPGQGLAFF
TRBJ2-3	few	TRBV20-1	TRBD2	TGCAGTGCTACACCGGGACTAGTCACCGATACGCAGTATTTT	CSATPGLVTDTQYF
TRBJ2-6	NA	TRBV7-2	NA	TGTGCCAGCAGCTTAGCCCCGGCAGGGGTCGGGGCCAACGTCCTGACTTTC	CASSLAPAGVGANVLTF
TRBJ2-7	NA	TRBV4-1	NA	TGCGCCAGCAGCCAAGTTGAGGGAGGAACCTACGAGCAGTACTTC	CASSQVEGGTYEQYF
TRBJ1-1	NA	TRBV6-1	NA	TGTGCCAGCAGTGAAGGGGGGACGAACACTGAAGCTTTCTTT	CASSEGGTNTEAFF
TRBJ2-7	NA	TRBV3-1	NA	TGTGCCAGCAGCCAAGCGACCGGCTACGAGCAGTACTTC	CASSQATGYEQYF
TRBJ2-7	NA	TRBV3-1	NA	TGTGCCAGCAGCCGGACAGCCTCCTACGAGCAGTACTTC	CASSRTASYEQYF
TRBJ1-2	few	TRBV29-1	NA	TGCACCACCCAGCCCCGGGCTGGCAACTATGGCTACACCTTC	CTTQPRAGNYGYTF
TRBJ1-1	NA	TRBV27	TRBD1	TGTGCCAGCAGTTTATCTCCAGGGGGTACTGAAGCTTTCTTT	CASSLSPGGTEAFF
TRBJ2-7	few	TRBV4-1	TRBD2	TGCGCCAGCAGCCAAGTGAGCGGGAGTTTCTACGAGCAGTACTTC	CASSQVSGSFYEQYF
TRBJ2-7	NA	TRBV20-1	TRBD2	TGCAGTCTCCCCCCTAGCGGGAAAGAGCAGTACTTC	CSLPPSGKEQYF
TRBJ2-1	few	TRBV28	TRBD1	TGTGCCAGCAGTTTATCACAGGGGGGATCCTACAATGAGCAGTTCTTC	CASSLSQGGSYNEQFF